Below, one T cell receptor (beta chain) is given with its context. These data are taken from a study of blood T cell repertoires in COVID-19. Germline values: CDR1 GTSNPN, CDR2 SVGIG (reference sequence). V shed 5 bases, J shed 7 bases, and the junction held 8 bases outside the gene matches. This CDR3 is built from 13 residues. Profiled with immunoSEQ multiplex PCR; TCRdb holds only in-frame clones, not every one. The table lists around 99,000 clones, about nine tenths of them singletons, with 1% to 1.5% in the top ten. The TCR sequence derives from a young woman with acute or convalescent COVID-19. The sequenced sample was peripheral blood. This chain uses TRBV30 with TRBJ1-1, with 9 bases matching TRBD1. In DNA, the CDR3 is TGTGCCTGGTCTCCGACAGGGGGTTTTGAAGCTTTCTTT. Protein product: CAWSPTGGFEAFF.